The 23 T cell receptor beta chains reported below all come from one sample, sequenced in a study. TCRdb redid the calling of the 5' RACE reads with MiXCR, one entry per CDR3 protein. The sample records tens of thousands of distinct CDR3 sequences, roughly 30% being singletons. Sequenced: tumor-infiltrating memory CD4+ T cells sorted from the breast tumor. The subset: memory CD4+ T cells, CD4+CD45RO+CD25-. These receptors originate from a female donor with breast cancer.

The CDR3 reads CASSSRLDGTASYEQYF. As DNA, the CDR3 is TGCGCCAGCAGCTCGCGACTAGATGGCACAGCCTCCTACGAGCAGTACTTC. The J gene is TRBJ2-7, the V gene TRBV5-1; weak D call: TRBD2 (6 bases). Germline CDR1 and CDR2: SGHRS and YFSETQ. The CDR3 length is 17 residues. Trimming removed 3 bases from V and 0 bases from J, with 19 bases in between.

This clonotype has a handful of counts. CDR3 sequence: CSVASGSNTDTQYF. In DNA form, the CDR3 reads TGCAGCGTTGCTAGCGGGAGTAACACAGATACGCAGTATTTT. The J gene is TRBJ2-3, the V gene TRBV29-1, with 10 bases that match TRBD2. V shed 4 bases, J shed 2 bases, and the junction held 3 bases outside the gene matches. CDR1 SQVTM and CDR2 ANQGSEA come from the germline V gene. The CDR3 has 14 amino acids.

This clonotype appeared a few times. CDR3 nucleotide sequence: TGTGCCAGCAGAGAGAAGGATTCACCCCTCCACTTT. Translation gives CASREKDSPLHF. The chain combines TRBV28 with TRBJ1-6; D uncertain. The CDR3 is 12 residues long. Trimming removed 6 bases from V and 8 bases from J, with 8 bases in between. Germline loops: CDR1 MDHEN, CDR2 SYDVKM. The full variable domain, in which reference TRBV28 and TRBJ1-6 provide the parts outside the CDR3, is DVKVTQSSRYLVKRTGEKVFLECVQDMDHENMFWYRQDPGLGLRLIYFSYDVKMKEKGDIPEGYSVSREKKERFSLILESASTNQTSMYLCASREKDSPLHFGNGTRLTVT.

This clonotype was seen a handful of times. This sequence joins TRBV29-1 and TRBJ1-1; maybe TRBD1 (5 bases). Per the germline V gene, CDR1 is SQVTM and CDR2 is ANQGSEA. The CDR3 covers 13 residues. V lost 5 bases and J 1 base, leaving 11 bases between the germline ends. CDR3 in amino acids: CSVRGRRNTEAFF. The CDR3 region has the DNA TGCAGCGTTCGGGGACGGCGGAACACTGAAGCTTTCTTT. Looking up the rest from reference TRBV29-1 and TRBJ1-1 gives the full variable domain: SAVISQKPSRDICQRGTSLTIQCQVDSQVTMMFWYRQQPGQSLTLIATANQGSEATYESGFVIDKFPISRPNLTFSTLTVSNMSPEDSSIYLCSVRGRRNTEAFFGQGTRLTVV.

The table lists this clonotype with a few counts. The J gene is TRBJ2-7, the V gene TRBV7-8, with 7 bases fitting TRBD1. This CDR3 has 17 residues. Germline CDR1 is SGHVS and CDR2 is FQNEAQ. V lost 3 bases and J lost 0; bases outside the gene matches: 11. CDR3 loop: CASSLGIQGVGSYEQYF. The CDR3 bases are TGTGCCAGCAGCTTGGGTATCCAGGGGGTAGGCTCCTACGAGCAGTACTTC.

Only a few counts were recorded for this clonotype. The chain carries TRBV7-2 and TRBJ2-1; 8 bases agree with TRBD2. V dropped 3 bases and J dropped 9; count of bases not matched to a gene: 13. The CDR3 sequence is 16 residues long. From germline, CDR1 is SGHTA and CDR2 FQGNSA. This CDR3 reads CASSFLGASGQIEQFF. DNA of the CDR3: TGTGCCAGCAGCTTCCTGGGGGCTAGCGGGCAGATTGAGCAGTTCTTC.

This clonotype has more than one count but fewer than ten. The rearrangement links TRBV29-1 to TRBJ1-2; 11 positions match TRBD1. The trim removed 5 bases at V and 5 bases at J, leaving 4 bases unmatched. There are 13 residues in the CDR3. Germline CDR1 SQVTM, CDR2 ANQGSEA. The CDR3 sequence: CSVYRDRGYGYTF. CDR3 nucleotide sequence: TGCAGCGTTTACCGGGACAGGGGGTATGGCTACACCTTC.

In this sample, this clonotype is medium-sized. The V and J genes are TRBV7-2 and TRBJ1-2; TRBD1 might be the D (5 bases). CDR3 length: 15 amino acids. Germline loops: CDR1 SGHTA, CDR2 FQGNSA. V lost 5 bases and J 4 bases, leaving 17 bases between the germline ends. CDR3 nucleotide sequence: TGTGCCAGCAGCGAATACCGGCAGGGATCCTATGGCTACACCTTC. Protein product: CASSEYRQGSYGYTF.

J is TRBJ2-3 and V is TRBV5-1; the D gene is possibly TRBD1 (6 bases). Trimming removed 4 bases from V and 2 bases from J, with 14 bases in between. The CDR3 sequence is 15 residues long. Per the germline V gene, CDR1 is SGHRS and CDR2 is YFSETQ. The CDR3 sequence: CASSPQGVDTDTQYF. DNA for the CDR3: TGCGCCAGCAGCCCACAGGGCGTAGACACAGATACGCAGTATTTT.

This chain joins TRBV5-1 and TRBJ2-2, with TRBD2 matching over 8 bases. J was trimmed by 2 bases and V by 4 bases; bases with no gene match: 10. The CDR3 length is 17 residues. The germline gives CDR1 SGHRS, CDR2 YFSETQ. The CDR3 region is CASSHTGSGSNTGELFF. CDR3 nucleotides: TGCGCCAGCAGCCACACCGGAAGCGGGAGCAACACCGGGGAGCTGTTTTTT.

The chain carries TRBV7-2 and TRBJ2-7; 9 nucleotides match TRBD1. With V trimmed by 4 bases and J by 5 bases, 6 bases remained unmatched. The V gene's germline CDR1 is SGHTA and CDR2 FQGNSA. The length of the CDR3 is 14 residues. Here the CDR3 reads CASSSRTGVDEQYF. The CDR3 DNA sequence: TGTGCCAGCAGCTCACGGACAGGGGTCGACGAGCAGTACTTC.

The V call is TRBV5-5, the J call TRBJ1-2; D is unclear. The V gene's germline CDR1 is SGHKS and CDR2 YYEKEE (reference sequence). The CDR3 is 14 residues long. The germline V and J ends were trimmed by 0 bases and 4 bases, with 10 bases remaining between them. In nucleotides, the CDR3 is TGTGCCAGCAGCTTGGCTGGGCAGTCCTATGGCTACACCTTC. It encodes CASSLAGQSYGYTF.

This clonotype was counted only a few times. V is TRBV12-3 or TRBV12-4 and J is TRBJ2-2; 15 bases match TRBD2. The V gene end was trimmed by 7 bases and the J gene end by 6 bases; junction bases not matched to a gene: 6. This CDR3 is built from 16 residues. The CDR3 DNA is TGTGCCAGCAAGGGGGGACTAGCGGGAGGACCCGGGGAGCTGTTTTTT. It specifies CASKGGLAGGPGELFF.

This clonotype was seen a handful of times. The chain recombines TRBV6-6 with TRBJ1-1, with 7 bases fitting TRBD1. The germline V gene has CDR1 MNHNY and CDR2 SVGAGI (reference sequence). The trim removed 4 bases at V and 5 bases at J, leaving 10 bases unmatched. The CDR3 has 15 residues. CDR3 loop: CASSSVPQQGTEAFF. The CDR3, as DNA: TGTGCCAGCAGTTCCGTACCTCAACAGGGGACTGAAGCTTTCTTT.

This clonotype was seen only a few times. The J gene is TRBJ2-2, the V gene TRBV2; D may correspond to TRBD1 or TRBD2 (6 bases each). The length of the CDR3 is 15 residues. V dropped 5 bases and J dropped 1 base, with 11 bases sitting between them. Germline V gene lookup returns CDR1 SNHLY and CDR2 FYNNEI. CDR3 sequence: CASSIQGGNTGELFF. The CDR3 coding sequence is TGTGCCAGCAGTATACAGGGAGGGAACACCGGGGAGCTGTTTTTT.

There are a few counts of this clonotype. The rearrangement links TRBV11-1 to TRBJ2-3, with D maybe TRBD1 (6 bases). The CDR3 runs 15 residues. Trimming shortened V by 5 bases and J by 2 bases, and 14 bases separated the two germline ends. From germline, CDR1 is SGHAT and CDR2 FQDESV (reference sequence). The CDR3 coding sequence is TGTGCCAGCAGCCGTCAGGGGCGGTTCACAGATACGCAGTATTTT. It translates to CASSRQGRFTDTQYF.

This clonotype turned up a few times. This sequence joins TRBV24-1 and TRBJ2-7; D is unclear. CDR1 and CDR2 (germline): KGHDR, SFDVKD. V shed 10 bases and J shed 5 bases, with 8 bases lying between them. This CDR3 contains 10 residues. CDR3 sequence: CATAEDEQYF. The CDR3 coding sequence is TGTGCCACAGCAGAAGACGAGCAGTACTTC.

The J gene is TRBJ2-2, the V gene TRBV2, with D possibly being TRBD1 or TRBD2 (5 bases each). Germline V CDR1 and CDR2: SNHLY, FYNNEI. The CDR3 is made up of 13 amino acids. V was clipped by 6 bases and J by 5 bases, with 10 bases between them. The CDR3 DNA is TGTGCCAGCAGGGAGAGGGGAACCGGGGAGCTGTTTTTT. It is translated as CASRERGTGELFF.

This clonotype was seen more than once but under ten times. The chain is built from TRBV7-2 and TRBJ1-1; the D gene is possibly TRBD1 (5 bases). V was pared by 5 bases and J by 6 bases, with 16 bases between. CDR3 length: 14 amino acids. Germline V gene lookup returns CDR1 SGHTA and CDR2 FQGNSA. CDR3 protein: CASSPPNGGAEAFF. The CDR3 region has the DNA TGTGCCAGCAGCCCACCGAACGGAGGGGCTGAAGCTTTCTTT.

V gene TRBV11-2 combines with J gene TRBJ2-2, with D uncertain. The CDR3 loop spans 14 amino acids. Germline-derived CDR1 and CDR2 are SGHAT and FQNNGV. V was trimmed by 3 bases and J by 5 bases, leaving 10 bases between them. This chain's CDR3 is CASSLFRSTGELFF. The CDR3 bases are TGTGCCAGCAGCTTGTTCCGGTCAACCGGGGAGCTGTTTTTT.

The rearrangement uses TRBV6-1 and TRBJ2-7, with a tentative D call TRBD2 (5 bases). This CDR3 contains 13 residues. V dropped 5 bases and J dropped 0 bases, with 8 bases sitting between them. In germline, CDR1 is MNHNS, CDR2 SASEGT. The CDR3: CASSLGNSYEQYF. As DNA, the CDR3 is TGTGCCAGCAGTCTCGGGAACTCCTACGAGCAGTACTTC.

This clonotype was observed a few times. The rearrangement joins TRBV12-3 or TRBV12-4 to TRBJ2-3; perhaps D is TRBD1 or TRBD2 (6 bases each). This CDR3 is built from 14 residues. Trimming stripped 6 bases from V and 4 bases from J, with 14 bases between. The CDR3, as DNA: TGTGCCAGCAGCTCGACGGGGGCCGCAGATACGCAGTATTTT. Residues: CASSSTGAADTQYF.

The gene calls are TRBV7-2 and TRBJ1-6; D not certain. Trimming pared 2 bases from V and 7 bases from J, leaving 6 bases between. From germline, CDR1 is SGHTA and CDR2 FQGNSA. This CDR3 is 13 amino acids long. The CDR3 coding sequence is TGTGCCAGCAGCTTATCCCAGAATTCACCCCTCCACTTT. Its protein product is CASSLSQNSPLHF.